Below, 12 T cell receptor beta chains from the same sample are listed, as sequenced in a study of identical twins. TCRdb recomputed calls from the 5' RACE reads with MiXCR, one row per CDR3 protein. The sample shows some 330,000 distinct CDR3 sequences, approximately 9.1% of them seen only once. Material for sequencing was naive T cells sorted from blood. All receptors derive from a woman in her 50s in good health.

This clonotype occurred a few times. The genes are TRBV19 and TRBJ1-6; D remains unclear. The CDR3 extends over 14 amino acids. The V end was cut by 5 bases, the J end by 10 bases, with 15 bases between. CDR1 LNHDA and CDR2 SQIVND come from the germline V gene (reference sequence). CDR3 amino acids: CASSAQDSGSPLHF. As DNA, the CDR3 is TGTGCCAGTAGTGCCCAGGACTCAGGCTCACCCCTCCACTTT.

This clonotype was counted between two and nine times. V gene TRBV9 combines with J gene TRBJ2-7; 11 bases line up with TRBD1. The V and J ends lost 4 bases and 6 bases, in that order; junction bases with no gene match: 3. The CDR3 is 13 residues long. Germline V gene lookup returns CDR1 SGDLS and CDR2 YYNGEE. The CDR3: CASSPGQGVEQYF. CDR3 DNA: TGTGCCAGCAGCCCGGGACAGGGGGTCGAGCAGTACTTC.

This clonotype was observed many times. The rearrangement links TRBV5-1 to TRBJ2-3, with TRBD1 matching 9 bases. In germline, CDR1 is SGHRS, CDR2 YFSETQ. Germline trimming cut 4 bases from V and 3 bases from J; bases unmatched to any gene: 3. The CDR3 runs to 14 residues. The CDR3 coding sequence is TGCGCCAGCAGCCGGGACAGGGTTACAGATACGCAGTATTTT. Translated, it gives CASSRDRVTDTQYF. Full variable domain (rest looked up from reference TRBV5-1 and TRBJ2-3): KAGVTQTPRYLIKTRGQQVTLSCSPISGHRSVSWYQQTPGQGLQFLFEYFSETQRNKGNFPGRFSGRQFSNSRSEMNVSTLELGDSALYLCASSRDRVTDTQYFGPGTRLTVL.

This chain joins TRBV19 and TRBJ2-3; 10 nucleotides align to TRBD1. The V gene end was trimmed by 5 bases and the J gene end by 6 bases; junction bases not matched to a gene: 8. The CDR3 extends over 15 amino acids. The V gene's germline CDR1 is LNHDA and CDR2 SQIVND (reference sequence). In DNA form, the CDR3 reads TGTGCCAGTAGTCCGGGGACAGGGGCAAGCGATACGCAGTATTTT. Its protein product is CASSPGTGASDTQYF.

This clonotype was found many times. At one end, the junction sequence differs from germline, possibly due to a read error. The CDR3 DNA reads as TGCGCCAGCAGTGAAGATACGGGAACATACTTTTTT. It yields the protein CASSEDTGTYFF. V usage is TRBV10-2 and J usage is TRBJ1-5; no clear D gene. The V gene's germline CDR1 is WSHSY and CDR2 SAAADI. There are 12 residues in the CDR3.

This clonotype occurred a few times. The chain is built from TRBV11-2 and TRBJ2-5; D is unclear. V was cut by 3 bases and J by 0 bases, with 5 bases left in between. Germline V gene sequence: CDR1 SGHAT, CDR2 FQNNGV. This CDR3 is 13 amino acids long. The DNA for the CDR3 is TGTGCCAGCAGCTTTGACTACCAAGAGACCCAGTACTTC. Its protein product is CASSFDYQETQYF. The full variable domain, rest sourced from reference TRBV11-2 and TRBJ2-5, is EAGVAQSPRYKIIEKRQSVAFWCNPISGHATLYWYQQILGQGPKLLIQFQNNGVVDDSQLPKDRFSAERLKGVDSTLKIQPAKLEDSAVYLCASSFDYQETQYFGPGTRLLVL.

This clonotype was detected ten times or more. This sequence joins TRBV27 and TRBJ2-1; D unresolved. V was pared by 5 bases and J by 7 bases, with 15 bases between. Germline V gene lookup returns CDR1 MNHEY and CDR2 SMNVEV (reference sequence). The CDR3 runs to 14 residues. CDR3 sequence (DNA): TGTGCCAGCAGTCTGCCCGACCGTTTAAATGAGCAGTTCTTC. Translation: CASSLPDRLNEQFF.

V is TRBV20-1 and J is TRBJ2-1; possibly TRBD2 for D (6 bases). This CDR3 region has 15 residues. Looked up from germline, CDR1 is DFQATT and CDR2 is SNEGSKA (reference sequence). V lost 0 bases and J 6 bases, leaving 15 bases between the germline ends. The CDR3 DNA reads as TGCAGTGCTAGAGATCCGAGTAGCGGAAGCAATGAGCAGTTCTTC. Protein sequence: CSARDPSSGSNEQFF.

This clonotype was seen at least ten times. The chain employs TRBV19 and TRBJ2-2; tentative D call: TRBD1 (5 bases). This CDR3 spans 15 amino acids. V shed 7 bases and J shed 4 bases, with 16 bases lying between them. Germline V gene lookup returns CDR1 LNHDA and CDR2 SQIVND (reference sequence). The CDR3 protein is CASTPLGARTGELFF. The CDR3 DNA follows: TGTGCCAGTACCCCGCTTGGGGCCCGCACCGGGGAGCTGTTTTTT.

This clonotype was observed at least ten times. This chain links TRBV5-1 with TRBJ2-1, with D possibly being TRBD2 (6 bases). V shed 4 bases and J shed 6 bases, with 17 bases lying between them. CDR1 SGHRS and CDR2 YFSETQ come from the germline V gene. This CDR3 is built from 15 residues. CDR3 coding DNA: TGCGCCAGCAGCCCGCGAGCTAGCGCGGGCAATGAGCAGTTCTTC. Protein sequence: CASSPRASAGNEQFF.

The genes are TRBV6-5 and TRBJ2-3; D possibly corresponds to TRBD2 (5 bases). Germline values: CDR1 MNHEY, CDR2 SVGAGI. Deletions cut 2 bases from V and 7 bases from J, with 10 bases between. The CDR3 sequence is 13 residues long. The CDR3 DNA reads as TGTGCCAGCAGTTACGACTACGAGTATACGCAGTATTTT. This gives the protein CASSYDYEYTQYF.

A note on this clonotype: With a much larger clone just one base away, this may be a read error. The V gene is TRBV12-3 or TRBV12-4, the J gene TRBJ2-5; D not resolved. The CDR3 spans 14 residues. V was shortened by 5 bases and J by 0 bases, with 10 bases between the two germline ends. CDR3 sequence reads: CASSEDPYQETQYF. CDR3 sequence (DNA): TGTGCCAGCAGTGAGGATCCGTACCAAGAGACCCAGTACTTC.